These 28 T cell receptor beta chains originate from one sample sequenced in a study of OX40 agonist ivuxolimab in advanced cancers. Repertoires were generated with immunoSEQ multiplex PCR, while TCRdb's copy carries only in-frame clones and drops some. The table lists around 65,000 clones, over 75% of them singletons. Source: CD4+ or CD8+ T cells sorted from blood, taken in a trial of the OX40 agonist ivuxolimab. Receptors were obtained from an adult with an advanced solid tumor such as melanoma, head and neck, liver or kidney cancer.

The rearrangement joins TRBV2 to TRBJ2-7; D unclear. Trimming took off 3 bases at V and 2 bases at J, with 8 bases between the two ends. The germline CDR1 and CDR2 sequences are SNHLY and FYNNEI. This CDR3 is 13 amino acids long. The CDR3 sequence: CASSEMSAYEQYF. DNA of the CDR3: TGTGCCAGCAGTGAGATGTCAGCCTACGAGCAGTACTTC.

The chain has TRBV2 and TRBJ1-6; no clear D. V was clipped by 6 bases and J by 10 bases, with 13 bases between them. The CDR3 extends over 13 amino acids. CDR1 and CDR2 (germline): SNHLY, FYNNEI. CDR3 loop: CASRANPPSPLHF. The CDR3 region has the DNA TGTGCCAGCAGAGCCAACCCCCCCTCACCCCTCCACTTT.

The chain combines TRBV4-3 with TRBJ1-1, with 7 bases aligning to TRBD1. The CDR3 is 14 residues long. V was clipped by 2 bases and J by 4 bases; unmatched bases: 4. The germline V gene has CDR1 LGHNA and CDR2 YSLEER. The CDR3 loop is CASSQQGGGTEAFF. In DNA form, the CDR3 reads TGCGCCAGCAGCCAACAGGGGGGTGGCACTGAAGCTTTCTTT.

V and J are TRBV19 and TRBJ2-1; TRBD1 is a possible D gene (7 bases). Trimming took 8 bases from V and 9 from J, leaving 14 bases between them. The CDR3 spans 12 residues. In germline, CDR1 is LNHDA, CDR2 SQIVND (reference sequence). The CDR3 loop is CASAEGALEQFF. The CDR3 DNA sequence: TGTGCCAGTGCGGAGGGGGCCCTTGAGCAGTTCTTC.

The rearrangement uses TRBV4-1 and TRBJ2-1, with 10 bases aligning to TRBD2. The V gene end was trimmed by 4 bases and the J gene end by 0 bases; junction bases not matched to a gene: 6. The CDR3 is made up of 17 amino acids. Germline-derived CDR1 and CDR2 are MGHRA and YSYEKL. The CDR3 DNA is TGCGCCAGCAGCCGCCTAGCGGGAGACCGCTCCTACAATGAGCAGTTCTTC. This encodes CASSRLAGDRSYNEQFF.

V usage is TRBV5-1 and J usage is TRBJ2-5; TRBD2 matches 10 bases. The CDR3 is made up of 14 amino acids. In germline, CDR1 is SGHRS, CDR2 YFSETQ. The trim removed 4 bases at V and 4 bases at J, leaving 4 bases unmatched. CDR3 sequence (DNA): TGCGCCAGCAGCCTACTAGCGGGAATAGAGACCCAGTACTTC. It specifies CASSLLAGIETQYF.

The genes are TRBV11-2 and TRBJ1-5; 7 nucleotides agree with TRBD1. Unmatched junction bases numbered 9, after V lost 4 bases and J lost 0 bases. The CDR3 spans 17 residues. From germline, CDR1 is SGHAT and CDR2 FQNNGV. CDR3 in DNA: TGTGCCAGCAGCTCGCTCAGGGACAGCTATAGCAATCAGCCCCAGCATTTT. It translates to CASSSLRDSYSNQPQHF.

This clone was picked up one time. V usage is TRBV7-2 and J usage is TRBJ1-2; D is possibly TRBD1 (5 bases). V dropped 6 bases and J dropped 4 bases, with 18 bases sitting between them. The CDR3 has 15 amino acids. The germline CDR1 and CDR2 sequences are SGHTA and FQGNSA. The CDR3 DNA is TGTGCCAGCAGAGAAGGGGCAGGCTTTCTCTATGGCTACACCTTC. Amino acids: CASREGAGFLYGYTF.

The V and J genes are TRBV7-2 and TRBJ2-3; perhaps TRBD2 as D (5 bases). The V gene lost 1 base and the J gene lost 4 bases, with 6 bases spanning the gap. CDR1 SGHTA and CDR2 FQGNSA come from the germline V gene. This CDR3 comprises 13 residues. The CDR3 bases are TGTGCCAGCAGCTTAGGGGGAGCAGATACGCAGTATTTT. Its translation: CASSLGGADTQYF. Together with reference TRBV7-2 and TRBJ2-3, the CDR3 gives the full variable domain: GAGVSQSPSNKVTEKGKDVELRCDPISGHTALYWYRQSLGQGLEFLIYFQGNSAPDKSGLPSDRFSAERTGGSVSTLTIQRTQQEDSAVYLCASSLGGADTQYFGPGTRLTVL.

The chain recombines TRBV10-1 with TRBJ2-2, with TRBD1 identical over 8 bases. Trimming removed 6 bases from V and 4 bases from J; junction bases left unmatched: 4. Per the germline V gene, CDR1 is WNHNN and CDR2 is SYGVQD (reference sequence). The CDR3 consists of 14 residues. The CDR3 bases are TGCGCCAGCAGATCACAGGGGGGCACCGGGGAGCTGTTTTTT. This gives the protein CASRSQGGTGELFF.

This clone was recorded a few times. The rearrangement joins TRBV4-2 to TRBJ1-1; no clear D gene. The V gene lost 3 bases and the J gene lost 1 base, with 6 bases spanning the gap. CDR1 LGHNA and CDR2 YNFKEQ come from the germline V gene. The CDR3 totals 13 residues. The CDR3 DNA reads TGTGCCAGCAGCCACGACGGGAACACTGAAGCTTTCTTT. It encodes CASSHDGNTEAFF.

The J gene is TRBJ1-2, the V gene TRBV2, with D possibly being TRBD1 (6 bases). V was clipped by 2 bases and J by 7 bases, with 20 bases between them. The germline CDR1 and CDR2 sequences are SNHLY and FYNNEI. The CDR3 contains 16 residues. The DNA for the CDR3 is TGTGCCAGCAGTGAAACAAATACGGGGCGAGGGGGTGGCTACACCTTC. Translation: CASSETNTGRGGGYTF.

The chain uses TRBV7-9 and TRBJ1-4; D remains unclear. V was shortened by 1 base and J by 11 bases, with 14 bases between the two germline ends. This CDR3 spans 14 amino acids. Looked up from germline, CDR1 is SEHNR and CDR2 is FQNEAQ (reference sequence). CDR3 protein: CASSLGLPEEKLFF. Here the CDR3 DNA reads TGTGCCAGCAGCTTAGGCCTTCCCGAAGAGAAACTGTTTTTT.

The CDR3 is CASSLNRVETQYF. The CDR3, as DNA: TGTGCCAGCAGTTTGAACAGGGTTGAGACCCAGTACTTC. V usage is TRBV27 and J usage is TRBJ2-5; tentative D call: TRBD1 (6 bases). The germline V gene encodes CDR1 MNHEY and CDR2 SMNVEV (reference sequence). V lost 3 bases to trimming and J lost 5 bases, with 10 bases between them. The CDR3 sequence is 13 residues long.

This chain links TRBV5-1 with TRBJ1-3, with 7 nucleotides matching TRBD1. This CDR3 is 15 amino acids long. With 4 bases clipped from V and 2 bases from J, the junction kept 6 bases outside the gene matches. Germline values: CDR1 SGHRS, CDR2 YFSETQ. The CDR3 coding sequence is TGCGCCAGCAGCCAGACAGGGAACACTGGAAACACCATATATTTT. It yields the protein CASSQTGNTGNTIYF.

The genes are TRBV14 and TRBJ1-2, with TRBD1 identical over 10 bases. Per the germline V gene, CDR1 is SGHDN and CDR2 is FVKESK. V shed 5 bases, J shed 0 bases, and the junction held 0 bases outside the gene matches. The CDR3 runs 14 residues. The CDR3, as DNA: TGTGCCAGCAGCGGGACAGGGGCTAACTATGGCTACACCTTC. This encodes CASSGTGANYGYTF.

This chain joins TRBV6-1 and TRBJ1-4; unclear D gene. Germline CDR1 reads MNHNS; CDR2 reads SASEGT. V lost 3 bases to trimming and J lost 7 bases, with 18 bases between them. The CDR3 extends over 16 amino acids. CDR3 in amino acids: CASSDPLRPEREKLFF. DNA of the CDR3: TGTGCCAGCAGTGACCCCCTGAGGCCCGAACGTGAAAAACTGTTTTTT.

CDR3 nucleotide sequence: TGTGCCAGCGCCCTTCTGAGGGGCGGGGAGCTGTTTTTT. It is translated as CASALLRGGELFF. This rearrangement joins TRBV27 to TRBJ2-2, with D possibly being TRBD1 or TRBD2 (5 bases each). The germline V gene encodes CDR1 MNHEY and CDR2 SMNVEV (reference sequence). Trimming stripped 8 bases from V and 7 bases from J, with 14 bases between. This CDR3 spans 13 amino acids.

The V gene is TRBV16, the J gene TRBJ1-2; tentative D call: TRBD1 (6 bases). The length of the CDR3 is 16 residues. V shed 0 bases and J shed 4 bases, with 15 bases lying between them. From germline, CDR1 is KGHSY and CDR2 FQNENV. This chain's CDR3 is CASSQSQAQGTYGYTF. The CDR3 region has the DNA TGTGCCAGCAGCCAATCCCAAGCACAGGGTACCTATGGCTACACCTTC.

The chain is built from TRBV5-4 and TRBJ1-1; possible D gene TRBD1, 6 bases. This CDR3 is 14 amino acids long. Germline loops: CDR1 SGHNT, CDR2 YYREEE (reference sequence). V shed 0 bases and J shed 5 bases, with 11 bases lying between them. In nucleotides, the CDR3 is TGTGCCAGCAGCTTGGAGGGGGGTTGGACTGAAGCTTTCTTT. Translating gives CASSLEGGWTEAFF.

J is TRBJ1-2 and V is TRBV15; 7 nucleotides agree with TRBD1. The ends lost 0 bases at V and 5 bases at J; junction bases unmatched: 6. The CDR3 is 15 amino acids. Germline CDR1 and CDR2: LNHNV and YYDKDF (reference sequence). This CDR3 is CATSRDLTGRYGYTF. The CDR3 DNA follows: TGTGCCACCAGCAGAGATCTGACAGGGCGGTATGGCTACACCTTC.

The chain employs TRBV11-2 and TRBJ2-1, with D possibly TRBD1 on 6 matching bases. Germline lookup yields CDR1 SGHAT and CDR2 FQNNGV. The V end was cut by 5 bases, the J end by 7 bases, with 24 bases between. The CDR3 length is 17 residues. The CDR3 here is CASSHSSGRGPRNEQFF. CDR3 sequence (DNA): TGTGCCAGCAGCCATAGTTCAGGCAGGGGCCCGAGGAATGAGCAGTTCTTC.

This sequence joins TRBV7-9 and TRBJ2-4; no clear D. This CDR3 has 13 amino acids. Per germline, CDR1 SEHNR and CDR2 FQNEAQ (reference sequence). Trimming removed 5 bases at V and 4 bases at J, with 9 bases between. In nucleotides, the CDR3 is TGTGCCAGCAGCGTGGGAACGAAAAACATTCAGTACTTC. Its protein is CASSVGTKNIQYF.

The V and J genes are TRBV6-5 and TRBJ1-5, with TRBD1 as a possible D gene (6 bases). This CDR3 region has 14 residues. Germline assignment: CDR1 MNHEY and CDR2 SVGAGI. The V end lost 5 bases, the J end lost 6 bases, and 14 bases lay between the germline ends. CDR3 sequence (DNA): TGTGCCAGCAGTCTCGACAAGGGGGGTCAGCCCCAGCATTTT. Amino acid sequence: CASSLDKGGQPQHF.

The gene calls are TRBV27 and TRBJ2-3; D is unclear. The CDR3 is 11 residues long. From germline, CDR1 is MNHEY and CDR2 SMNVEV (reference sequence). V lost 5 bases, J lost 5 bases, and 5 bases lay in between. CDR3 loop: CASSAQDTQYF. The CDR3 nucleotides are TGTGCCAGCAGTGCCCAAGATACGCAGTATTTT.

V is TRBV6-1 and J is TRBJ2-7; D remains unclear. Germline CDR1 is MNHNS and CDR2 is SASEGT. This CDR3 comprises 10 residues. V was shortened by 8 bases and J by 1 base, with 3 bases between the two germline ends. CDR3 sequence: CASGSYEQYF. DNA for the CDR3: TGTGCCAGCGGTTCCTACGAGCAGTACTTC.

CDR3 region: CASSVLGRKIPRNQPQHF. The CDR3 DNA reads as TGTGCCAGCAGTGTTTTGGGTCGGAAGATTCCTAGAAATCAGCCCCAGCATTTT. This sequence joins TRBV6-1 and TRBJ1-5; D gene unclear. Per germline, CDR1 MNHNS and CDR2 SASEGT. The CDR3 sequence is 18 residues long. With 4 bases removed from V and 4 bases from J, the gap between germline ends came to 23 bases.

The rearrangement joins TRBV29-1 to TRBJ2-7; D may be TRBD1 or TRBD2 (5 bases each). Germline loops: CDR1 SQVTM, CDR2 ANQGSEA. The V and J ends lost 8 bases and 7 bases respectively, with 18 bases between them. The CDR3 length is 12 residues. The CDR3 sequence is CSIGLSPGEQYF. DNA of the CDR3: TGCAGCATCGGACTTTCACCAGGGGAGCAGTACTTC.